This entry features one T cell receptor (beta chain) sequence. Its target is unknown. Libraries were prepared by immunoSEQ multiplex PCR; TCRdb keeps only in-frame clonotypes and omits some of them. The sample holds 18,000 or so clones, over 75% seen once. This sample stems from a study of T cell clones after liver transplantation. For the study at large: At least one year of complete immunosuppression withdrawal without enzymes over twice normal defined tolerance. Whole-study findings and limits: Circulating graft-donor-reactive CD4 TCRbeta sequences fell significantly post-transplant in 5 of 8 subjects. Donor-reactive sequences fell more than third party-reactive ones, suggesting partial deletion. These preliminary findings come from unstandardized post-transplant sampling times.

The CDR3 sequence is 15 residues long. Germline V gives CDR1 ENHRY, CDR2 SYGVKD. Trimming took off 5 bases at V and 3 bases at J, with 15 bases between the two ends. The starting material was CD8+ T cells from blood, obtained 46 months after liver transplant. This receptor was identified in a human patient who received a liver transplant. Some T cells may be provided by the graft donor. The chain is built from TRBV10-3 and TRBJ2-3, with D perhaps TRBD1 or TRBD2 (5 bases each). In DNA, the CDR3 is TGTGCCATCAGTCCAGGAGGAGAGGGGACAGATACGCAGTATTTT. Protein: CAISPGGEGTDTQYF.